Sequencing of this T cell receptor (beta chain) was carried out in a study of blood T cell repertoires in COVID-19. On the study more broadly: From T cells, B-cell-depleted T cells, or PBMCs came the material, which was cDNA or gDNA.

TCRdb keeps only in-frame clones here, not all; method: immunoSEQ multiplex PCR. The data show about 280,000 clones, with around 85% seen just once and about 2.7% held by the top ten. The sequenced sample was PBMCs or T cells enriched from blood (not recorded which). The receptor was isolated from a woman aged 50 to 60 who had recovered from COVID-19.

CDR3 sequence (DNA): TGCAGCGCCGGACAGGCCGATGAGCAGTTCTTC. Its protein is CSAGQADEQFF. The gene calls are TRBV29-1 and TRBJ2-1; 7 positions match TRBD1. The V gene end was trimmed by 7 bases and the J gene end by 8 bases; junction bases not matched to a gene: 5. The CDR3 runs 11 residues. Germline CDR1 reads SQVTM; CDR2 reads ANQGSEA.